The 8 T cell receptor beta chains given below trace back to one sample, sequenced in a study of radiotherapy plus CTLA-4 blockade in lung cancer. Sequenced by immunoSEQ multiplex PCR; TCRdb stores in-frame clones only, minus some. The top ten clones hold 2.5% to 3% of a sample with about 97,000 clones, roughly 74% of them seen once. The starting material was peripheral blood, obtained from a patient treated with radiotherapy plus ipilimumab. Every receptor here comes from a human donor with non-small cell lung cancer who had a partial response to radiotherapy plus ipilimumab. Some clones in this sample may be carry-over from other donors' samples.

The chain uses TRBV5-1 and TRBJ2-3; 11 positions match TRBD1. This CDR3 comprises 16 residues. Germline-derived CDR1 and CDR2 are SGHRS and YFSETQ. Germline trimming cut 3 bases from V and 5 bases from J; bases unmatched to any gene: 8. This chain's CDR3 is CASSWRTGGEGDTQYF. The DNA for the CDR3 is TGCGCCAGCAGCTGGAGGACAGGGGGCGAGGGAGATACGCAGTATTTT.

This sequence joins TRBV11-3 and TRBJ2-1; a possible D gene is TRBD1 (6 bases). Per germline, CDR1 SGHNT and CDR2 YENEEA. The CDR3 is 15 amino acids. V gave up 5 bases and J gave up 0 bases, with 11 bases separating them. The CDR3 DNA reads as TGTGCCAGCAGCCGCCAGGGGAGCTCCTACAATGAGCAGTTCTTC. Its protein product is CASSRQGSSYNEQFF.

This clone was seen a handful of times. J is TRBJ2-7 and V is TRBV27; a possible D gene is TRBD2 (6 bases). Between the trimmed V and J ends, which lost 3 bases and 3 bases, there was a span of 9 bases. This CDR3 comprises 13 residues. Per germline, CDR1 MNHEY and CDR2 SMNVEV (reference sequence). The CDR3 loop reads CASSFSGSYEQYF. For the CDR3, the DNA is TGTGCCAGCAGTTTCTCCGGGAGCTACGAGCAGTACTTC.

On this clone itself: An end of the junction differs from the germline gene, which may be a read error. The chain has TRBV29-1 and TRBJ1-5; perhaps TRBD1 as D (5 bases). The CDR3 runs to 13 residues. Germline V lookup: CDR1 SQVTM, CDR2 ANQGSEA. The CDR3 spells CSVVGGSDQPQHF. The CDR3 nucleotides are TGCAGCGTTGTGGGGGGTAGCGATCAGCCCCAGCATTTT.

J is TRBJ2-1 and V is TRBV2; 7 bases are shared with TRBD2. From germline, CDR1 is SNHLY and CDR2 FYNNEI. V lost 4 bases to trimming and J lost 7 bases; unmatched junction nucleotides: 7. The CDR3 spans 14 residues. In nucleotides, the CDR3 is TGTGCCAGCAGTGTGGGCCTAGCGGTGAATGAGCAGTTCTTC. Translating gives CASSVGLAVNEQFF.

The V and J genes are TRBV4-1 and TRBJ1-1; D not certain. The V and J ends lost 2 bases and 1 base respectively, with 8 bases between them. The CDR3 is 14 amino acids. Germline V lookup: CDR1 MGHRA, CDR2 YSYEKL. The CDR3 spells CASSQWAWNTEAFF. The DNA for the CDR3 is TGCGCCAGCAGCCAATGGGCTTGGAACACTGAAGCTTTCTTT.

This rearrangement joins TRBV7-2 to TRBJ2-7, with TRBD2 identical over 11 bases. Germline V gene sequence: CDR1 SGHTA, CDR2 FQGNSA. V lost 4 bases to trimming and J lost 2 bases; unmatched junction nucleotides: 4. The CDR3 runs 15 residues. The CDR3 DNA reads as TGTGCCAGCAGCTCCAGACTAGCGGGGCCCTACGAGCAGTACTTC. Protein product: CASSSRLAGPYEQYF.

The CDR3 loop is CASSSRVGNQPQHF. The CDR3 nucleotides read TGTGCCAGCAGTTCCCGGGTTGGCAATCAGCCCCAGCATTTT. V gene TRBV6-6 combines with J gene TRBJ1-5; the D is unclear. CDR3 length: 14 amino acids. Trimming took off 4 bases at V and 2 bases at J, with 9 bases between the two ends. Germline V gene lookup returns CDR1 MNHNY and CDR2 SVGAGI (reference sequence).